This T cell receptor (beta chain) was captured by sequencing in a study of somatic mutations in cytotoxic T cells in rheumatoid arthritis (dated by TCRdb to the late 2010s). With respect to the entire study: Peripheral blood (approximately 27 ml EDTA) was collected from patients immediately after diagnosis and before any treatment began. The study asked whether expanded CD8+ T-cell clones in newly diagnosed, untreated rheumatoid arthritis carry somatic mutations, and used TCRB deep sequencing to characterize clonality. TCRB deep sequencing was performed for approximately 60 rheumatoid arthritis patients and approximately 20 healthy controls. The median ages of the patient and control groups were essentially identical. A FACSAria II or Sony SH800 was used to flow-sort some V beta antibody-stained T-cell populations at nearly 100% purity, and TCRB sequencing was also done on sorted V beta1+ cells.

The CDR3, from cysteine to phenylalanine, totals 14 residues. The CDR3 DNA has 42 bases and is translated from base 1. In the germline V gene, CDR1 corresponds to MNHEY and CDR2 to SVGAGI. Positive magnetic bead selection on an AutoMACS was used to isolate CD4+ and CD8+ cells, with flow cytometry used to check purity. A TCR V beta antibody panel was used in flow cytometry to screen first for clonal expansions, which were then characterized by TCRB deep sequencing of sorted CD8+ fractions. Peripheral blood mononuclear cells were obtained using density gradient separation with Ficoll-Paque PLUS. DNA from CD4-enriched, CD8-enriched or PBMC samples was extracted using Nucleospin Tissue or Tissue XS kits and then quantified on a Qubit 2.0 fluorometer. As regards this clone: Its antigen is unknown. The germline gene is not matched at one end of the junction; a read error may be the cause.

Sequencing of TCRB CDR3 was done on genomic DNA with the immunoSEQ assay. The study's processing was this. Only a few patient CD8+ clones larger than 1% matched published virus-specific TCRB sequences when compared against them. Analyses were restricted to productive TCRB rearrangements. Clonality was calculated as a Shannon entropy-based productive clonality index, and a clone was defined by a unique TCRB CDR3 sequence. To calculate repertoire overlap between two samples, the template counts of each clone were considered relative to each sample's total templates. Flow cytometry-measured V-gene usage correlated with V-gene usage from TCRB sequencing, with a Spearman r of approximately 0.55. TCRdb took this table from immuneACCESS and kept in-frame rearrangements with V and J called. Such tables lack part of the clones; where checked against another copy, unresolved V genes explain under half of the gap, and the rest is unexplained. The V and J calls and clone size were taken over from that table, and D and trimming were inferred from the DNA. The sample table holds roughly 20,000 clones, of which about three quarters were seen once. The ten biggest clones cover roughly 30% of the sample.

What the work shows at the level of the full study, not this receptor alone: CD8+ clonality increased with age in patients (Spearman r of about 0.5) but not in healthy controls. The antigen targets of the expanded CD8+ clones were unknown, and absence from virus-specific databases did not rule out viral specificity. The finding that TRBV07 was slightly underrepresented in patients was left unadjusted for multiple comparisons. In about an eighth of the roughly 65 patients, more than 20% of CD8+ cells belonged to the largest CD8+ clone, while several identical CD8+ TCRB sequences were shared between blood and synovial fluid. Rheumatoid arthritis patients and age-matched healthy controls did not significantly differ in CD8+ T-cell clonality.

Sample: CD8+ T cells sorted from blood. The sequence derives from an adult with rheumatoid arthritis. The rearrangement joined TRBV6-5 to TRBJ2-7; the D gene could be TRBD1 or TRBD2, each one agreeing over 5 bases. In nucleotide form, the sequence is TGTGCCAGCACGAGTGAGGGACCCTCCTTCGAGCAGTACTTC. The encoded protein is CASTSEGPSFEQYF.